This T cell receptor (beta chain) is drawn from a study of blood T cell repertoires in COVID-19. Study-wide background: Donors in the United States, Italy and Spain gave samples during acute or convalescent COVID-19. Sample material is recorded as cDNA or gDNA derived from T cells, B-cell-depleted T cells, or PBMCs.

V shed 3 bases, J shed 1 base, and the junction held 3 bases outside the gene matches. The germline CDR1 and CDR2 sequences are SEHNR and FQNEAQ (reference sequence). The CDR3 extends over 16 amino acids. Original processing methods: Reference gene primer amplification gave estimated nucleated cell counts. Assay used: immunoSEQ multiplex PCR; TCRdb lists only in-frame clones, some missing. V and J calls and clone size are those listed in that table; D and trimming were worked out from the DNA. The table records about 270,000 clones, 65% to 90% of them present only once. This chain links TRBV7-9 with TRBJ2-2; 9 positions agree with TRBD1. This receptor was identified in a woman aged 55-70 years with active or convalescent COVID-19. Sequencing was done on a sample of peripheral blood. CDR3 sequence (DNA): TGTGCCAGCAGCTTCTTGGGACAGGGGAACACCGGGGAGCTGTTTTTT. It yields the protein CASSFLGQGNTGELFF.